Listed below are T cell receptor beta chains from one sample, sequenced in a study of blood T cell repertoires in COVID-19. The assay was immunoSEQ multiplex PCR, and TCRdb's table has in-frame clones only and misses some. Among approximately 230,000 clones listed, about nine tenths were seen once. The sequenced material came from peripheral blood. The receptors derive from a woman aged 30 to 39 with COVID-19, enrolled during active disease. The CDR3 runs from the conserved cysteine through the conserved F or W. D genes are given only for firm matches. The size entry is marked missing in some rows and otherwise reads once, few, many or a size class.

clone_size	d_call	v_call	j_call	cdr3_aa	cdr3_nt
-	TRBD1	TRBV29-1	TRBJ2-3	CSVDFRGWHTDTQYF	TGCAGCGTCGATTTCAGGGGGTGGCACACAGATACGCAGTATTTT
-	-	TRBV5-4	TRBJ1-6	CASSDRPSSYNSPLHF	TGTGCCAGCAGCGACAGGCCGAGCTCCTATAATTCACCCCTCCACTTT
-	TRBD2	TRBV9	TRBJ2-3	CASSVLLGGGTDTQYF	TGTGCCAGCAGCGTACTTCTTGGGGGGGGCACAGATACGCAGTATTTT
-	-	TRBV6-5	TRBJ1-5	CASSYGGGQPQHF	TGTGCCAGCAGTTACGGGGGGGGGCAGCCCCAGCATTTT
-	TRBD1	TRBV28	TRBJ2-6	CASSSATGDGANVLTF	TGTGCCAGCAGTTCCGCGACAGGGGACGGGGCCAACGTCCTGACTTTC
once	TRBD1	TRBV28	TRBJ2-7	CATTGGLYEQYF	TGTGCCACCACAGGGGGCCTCTACGAGCAGTACTTC
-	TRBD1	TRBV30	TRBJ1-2	CAWSVPGGTANYGYTF	TGTGCCTGGAGTGTACCCGGTGGGACAGCTAACTATGGCTACACCTTC
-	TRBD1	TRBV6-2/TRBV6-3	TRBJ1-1	CASSTSGTGHTEAFF	TGTGCCAGCAGCACCTCCGGGACAGGGCACACTGAAGCTTTCTTT
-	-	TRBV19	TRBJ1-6	CASSHRRDNSPLHF	TGTGCCAGTAGTCATCGACGGGATAATTCACCCCTCCACTTT
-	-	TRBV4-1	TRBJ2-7	CASSQDQGGDYEQYF	TGCGCCAGCAGCCAAGATCAGGGGGGCGACTACGAGCAGTACTTC
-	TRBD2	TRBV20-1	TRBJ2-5	CSASFAGGGETQYF	TGCAGTGCTAGTTTCGCGGGGGGAGGGGAGACCCAGTACTTC
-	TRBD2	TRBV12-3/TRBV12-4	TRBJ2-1	CASNGLAAGEQFF	TGTGCCAGCAACGGACTAGCAGCTGGTGAGCAGTTCTTC
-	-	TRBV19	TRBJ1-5	CASSIVHGGQPQHF	TGTGCCAGTAGTATAGTCCACGGGGGGCAGCCCCAGCATTTT
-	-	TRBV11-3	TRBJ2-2	CASSALSNSNGELFF	TGTGCCAGCAGCGCCTTGAGTAATTCAAACGGGGAGCTGTTTTTT
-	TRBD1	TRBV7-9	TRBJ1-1	CASSRGQGADTEAFF	TGTGCCAGCAGCCGTGGACAGGGGGCGGACACTGAAGCTTTCTTT
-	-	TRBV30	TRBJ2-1	CAWKPVEFAYNEQFF	TGTGCCTGGAAACCTGTAGAGTTCGCCTACAATGAGCAGTTCTTC
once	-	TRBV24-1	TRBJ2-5	CATSAGRGVEETQYF	TGTGCCACCAGTGCCGGCAGGGGGGTTGAAGAGACCCAGTACTTC
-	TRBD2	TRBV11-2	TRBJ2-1	CASSSIAGGPGNEQFF	TGTGCCAGCAGCTCTATAGCGGGAGGGCCGGGAAATGAGCAGTTCTTC
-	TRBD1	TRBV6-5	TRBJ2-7	CASSYRTGGHEQYF	TGTGCCAGCAGTTACCGGACAGGGGGCCACGAGCAGTACTTC
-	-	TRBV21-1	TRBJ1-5	CAGQGYSNQPQHF	TGTGCCGGACAGGGGTATAGCAATCAGCCCCAGCATTTT
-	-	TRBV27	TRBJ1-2	CASRRTVFYGYTF	TGTGCCAGCAGGAGGACAGTCTTCTATGGCTACACCTTC
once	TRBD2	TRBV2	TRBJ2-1	CASRPSGRAGNEQFF	TGTGCCAGCAGGCCCAGCGGGAGGGCCGGTAATGAGCAGTTCTTC
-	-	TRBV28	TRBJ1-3	CASSLPGAISGNTIYF	TGTGCCAGCAGTTTACCAGGGGCCATCTCTGGAAACACCATATATTTT
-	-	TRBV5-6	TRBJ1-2	CASSQIGTGGYGYTF	TGTGCCAGCAGCCAGATAGGAACAGGCGGTTATGGCTACACCTTC
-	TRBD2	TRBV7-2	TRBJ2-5	CASSPWASGAQETQYF	TGTGCCAGCAGCCCCTGGGCTAGCGGAGCCCAAGAGACCCAGTACTTC
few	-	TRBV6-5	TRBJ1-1	CASSSARAEAFF	TGTGCCAGCAGTTCCGCGCGGGCTGAAGCTTTCTTT
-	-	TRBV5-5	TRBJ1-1	CASSFDRGYTEAFF	TGTGCCAGCAGCTTTGATAGGGGATACACTGAAGCTTTCTTT
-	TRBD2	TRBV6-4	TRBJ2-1	CASATSEYNEQFF	TGTGCCAGCGCGACTAGCGAATACAATGAGCAGTTCTTC
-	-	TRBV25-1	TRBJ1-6	CASSVAGGGNSPLHF	TGTGCCAGCAGTGTCGCGGGAGGAGGTAATTCACCCCTCCACTTT
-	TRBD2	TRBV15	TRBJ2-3	CATSRGRLAVNTQYF	TGTGCCACCAGCAGAGGAAGACTAGCAGTGAATACGCAGTATTTT
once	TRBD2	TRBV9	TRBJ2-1	CASSVGPSGNPEQFF	TGTGCCAGCAGCGTAGGCCCTAGCGGGAACCCGGAGCAGTTCTTC
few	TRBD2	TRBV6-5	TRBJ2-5	CASSKWTSGQETQYF	TGTGCCAGCAGTAAATGGACTAGCGGCCAAGAGACCCAGTACTTC
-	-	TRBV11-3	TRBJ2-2	CASSPYPNTGELFF	TGTGCCAGCAGCCCCTATCCGAACACCGGGGAGCTGTTTTTT
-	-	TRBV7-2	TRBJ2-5	CASSLGAGRNQETQYF	TGTGCCAGCAGCTTAGGGGCGGGGCGAAACCAAGAGACCCAGTACTTC
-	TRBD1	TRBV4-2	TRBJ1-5	CASSQDMETGANQPQHF	TGTGCCAGCAGCCAAGATATGGAGACAGGGGCCAATCAGCCCCAGCATTTT
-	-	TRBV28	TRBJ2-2	CASTLSGTGELFF	TGTGCCAGCACCCTTAGCGGCACCGGGGAGCTGTTTTTT
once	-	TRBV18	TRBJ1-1	CASSTDFDVPTEAFF	TGTGCCAGCTCCACCGACTTCGACGTCCCCACTGAAGCTTTCTTT
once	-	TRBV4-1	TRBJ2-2	CASSQVLRRQNTGELFF	TGCGCCAGCAGCCAAGTTCTACGTAGACAGAACACCGGGGAGCTGTTTTTT
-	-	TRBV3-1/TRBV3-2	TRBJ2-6	CASCLTVSGANVLTF	TGTGCCAGCTGTCTGACAGTCTCTGGGGCCAACGTCCTGACTTTC